What follows are 32 T cell receptor beta chains derived from one specimen sequenced in a study of T cell repertoires in cytomegalovirus infection. One entry per CDR3 protein results from TCRdb running MiXCR on the reads. The sample yields about 310,000 distinct CDR3 sequences, around 10% seen once. Sequenced input: PBMCs. The receptors come from a human donor in good health (CMV status not recorded). Some clones in this sample may be carry-over from other donors' samples.

On this clonotype itself: A read error is possible here, since a much larger clone lies one base away. J is TRBJ1-1 and V is TRBV7-6; TRBD1 is a possible D gene (6 bases). The length of the CDR3 is 13 residues. Germline V gene lookup returns CDR1 SGHVS and CDR2 FNYEAQ. The CDR3 DNA is TGTGCCAACAGCTCACAGGGCGGAGGGTTAGCTTTCTTT. This encodes CANSSQGGGLAFF.

This clonotype was observed many times. The rearrangement uses TRBV28 and TRBJ2-7; D is possibly TRBD1 (6 bases). The CDR3 contains 13 residues. Trimming pared 6 bases from V and 7 bases from J, leaving 16 bases between. The germline V gene encodes CDR1 MDHEN and CDR2 SYDVKM. CDR3 bases: TGTGCCAGCAGCATGGGCCAGGGGATAGAGCAGTACGTC. It translates to CASSMGQGIEQYV.

The sample holds many counts of this clonotype. The chain couples TRBV10-3 to TRBJ2-1; TRBD2 aligns across 11 bases. Germline CDR1 ENHRY, CDR2 SYGVKD. The J segment lost 0 bases and the V segment lost 6 bases, leaving 13 bases of the junction unmatched. This CDR3 has 19 amino acids. The CDR3 loop reads CAISATSGGASPSYNEQFF. In nucleotides, the CDR3 is TGTGCCATCAGCGCAACTAGCGGGGGAGCTTCCCCCTCCTACAATGAGCAGTTCTTC.

The chain combines TRBV20-1 with TRBJ1-2, with D uncertain. With 3 bases removed from V and 2 bases from J, the gap between germline ends came to 4 bases. The germline CDR1 and CDR2 sequences are DFQATT and SNEGSKA (reference sequence). This CDR3 is 11 amino acids long. The CDR3 region has the DNA TGCAGTGCTAGCGAAAACTATGGCTACACCTTC. Encoded protein: CSASENYGYTF.

This clonotype was seen many times. The chain combines TRBV29-1 with TRBJ2-3; 7 bases line up with TRBD1. The V segment lost 4 bases and the J segment 5 bases; nucleotides outside the gene matches: 18. The CDR3 has 17 residues. The V gene's germline CDR1 is SQVTM and CDR2 ANQGSEA. CDR3 DNA sequence: TGCAGCGTTGTCCTTACTTTAACAGGGGTCGGCAGAGATACGCAGTATTTT. Translating gives CSVVLTLTGVGRDTQYF.

In its sample, this clonotype was seen many times. The chain employs TRBV6-6 and TRBJ1-5; D gene uncertain. Germline CDR1 MNHNY, CDR2 SVGAGI (reference sequence). V gave up 6 bases and J gave up 10 bases, with 13 bases separating them. This CDR3 has 12 amino acids. DNA for the CDR3: TGTGCCAGCAGGGTCGGAGACCTCCCCCAGCATTTT. It encodes CASRVGDLPQHF.

This clonotype was observed at least ten times. This chain uses TRBV6-2 or TRBV6-3 with TRBJ2-7; the D gene is possibly TRBD2 (6 bases). The length of the CDR3 is 14 residues. With 2 bases removed from V and 0 bases from J, the gap between germline ends came to 8 bases. The germline V gene has CDR1 MNHEY and CDR2 SVGEGT. The CDR3 bases are TGTGCCAGCAGTTACCGGGAGACCTCCTACGAGCAGTACGTC. Its protein is CASSYRETSYEQYV.

The rearrangement links TRBV6-1 to TRBJ2-1; D is unresolved. The length of the CDR3 is 12 residues. CDR1 MNHNS and CDR2 SASEGT come from the germline V gene. V was clipped by 4 bases and J by 7 bases, with 8 bases between them. The DNA of the CDR3 is TGTGCCAGCAGTGTAAGAGTAAATGAGCAGTTCTTC. This encodes CASSVRVNEQFF.

This clonotype has a handful of counts. One end of the junction varies from germline; a read error may be responsible. V and J are TRBV4-1 and TRBJ2-5; D might be TRBD2 (5 bases). CDR1 and CDR2 from the germline V gene are MGHRA and YSYEKL. This CDR3 contains 14 residues. The chain's CDR3 is CASSQEPGEDTQYF. As DNA, the CDR3 is TGCGCCAGCAGCCAAGAACCCGGGGAAGATACCCAGTACTTC.

This clonotype appeared many times. The chain carries TRBV5-4 and TRBJ1-2, with 10 bases fitting TRBD1. Looked up from germline, CDR1 is SGHNT and CDR2 is YYREEE (reference sequence). The CDR3 spans 18 residues. Germline trimming cut 4 bases from V and 2 bases from J; bases unmatched to any gene: 14. The CDR3 spells CASSTNRDRGQINYGYTF. CDR3 coding DNA: TGTGCCAGCAGCACAAACCGGGACAGGGGACAAATCAACTATGGCTACACCTTC.

This clonotype has a count of ten or more. CDR3 loop: CSASTGGGYGYTF. In DNA, the CDR3 is TGCAGTGCTAGTACCGGGGGTGGCTATGGCTACACCTTC. This chain uses TRBV20-1 with TRBJ1-2; possibly TRBD1 for D (5 bases). Trimming removed 3 bases at V and 4 bases at J, with 12 bases between. The CDR3 totals 13 residues. In germline, CDR1 is DFQATT, CDR2 SNEGSKA (reference sequence).

This clonotype was observed many times. The chain employs TRBV7-3 and TRBJ1-2, with D unclear. The CDR3 has 14 residues. Trimming pared 5 bases from V and 3 bases from J, leaving 13 bases between. Germline V CDR1 and CDR2: SGHTA, FQGTGA. CDR3 DNA: TGTGCCAGCAGCGTCCTTGCCATGGACTATGGCTACACCTTC. The encoded protein is CASSVLAMDYGYTF. Filled out from reference TRBV7-3 and TRBJ1-2, the complete variable domain reads GAGVSQTPSNKVTEKGKYVELRCDPISGHTALYWYRQSLGQGPEFLIYFQGTGAADDSGLPNDRFFAVRPEGSVSTLKIQRTERGDSAVYLCASSVLAMDYGYTFGSGTRLTVV.

This clonotype was seen more than once but under ten times. J is TRBJ2-3 and V is TRBV28, with D possibly matching TRBD1 (5 bases). The length of the CDR3 is 16 residues. Between the trimmed V and J ends, which lost 5 bases and 0 bases, there was a span of 15 bases. Germline V gives CDR1 MDHEN, CDR2 SYDVKM. CDR3 DNA: TGTGCCAGCAGTGCTATGACAGCTCCAAGCACAGATACGCAGTATTTT. As protein: CASSAMTAPSTDTQYF. Variable domain in full (rest from reference TRBV28 and TRBJ2-3): DVKVTQSSRYLVKRTGEKVFLECVQDMDHENMFWYRQDPGLGLRLIYFSYDVKMKEKGDIPEGYSVSREKKERFSLILESASTNQTSMYLCASSAMTAPSTDTQYFGPGTRLTVL.

The rearrangement uses TRBV18 and TRBJ2-3; D is possibly TRBD1 or TRBD2 (6 bases each). CDR3 length: 16 residues. Trimming removed 2 bases from V and 7 bases from J, with 19 bases in between. Germline-derived CDR1 and CDR2 are KGHSH and LQKENI. CDR3 region: CASSPMGPGAQYTQYF. The CDR3 region has the DNA TGTGCCAGCTCACCAATGGGTCCGGGGGCCCAATATACGCAGTATTTT.

This clonotype was seen ten or more times. The gene calls are TRBV7-2 and TRBJ1-1; D remains unclear. Germline V gene lookup returns CDR1 SGHTA and CDR2 FQGNSA. The CDR3 runs 14 residues. The ends were cut back, 1 base at V and 4 bases at J, with 10 bases in the middle. CDR3 bases: TGTGCCAGCAGCTTAGGGTCGGTTGTCACTGAAGCTTTCTTT. Translated, it gives CASSLGSVVTEAFF.

This clonotype was found many times. The rearrangement uses TRBV7-9 and TRBJ2-3; no clear D. CDR1 and CDR2 (germline): SEHNR, FQNEAQ (reference sequence). The CDR3 consists of 12 residues. Between the trimmed V and J ends, which lost 5 bases and 4 bases, there was a span of 7 bases. The CDR3 nucleotides are TGTGCCAGCAGCCCTACAGCAGATACGCAGTATTTT. Residues: CASSPTADTQYF.

In its sample, this clonotype was seen a few times. The V call is TRBV2, the J call TRBJ2-3; TRBD1 matches at 7 bases. The ends lost 8 bases at V and 2 bases at J; junction bases unmatched: 19. CDR1 is SNHLY and CDR2 is FYNNEI in the germline V gene. This CDR3 spans 18 amino acids. CDR3 amino acids: CASAHRDSNLYDTDTQYF. In DNA, the CDR3 is TGTGCCAGCGCACACCGGGACAGCAACTTATACGACACAGATACGCAGTATTTT.

The chain links TRBV20-1 to TRBJ2-3; no definite D call. Germline assignment: CDR1 DFQATT and CDR2 SNEGSKA (reference sequence). This CDR3 is built from 12 residues. Trimming cost V 4 bases and J 4 bases, with 9 bases left between them. Here the CDR3 reads CSAIGTPDTQYF. In nucleotides, the CDR3 is TGCAGTGCTATCGGAACCCCAGATACGCAGTATTTT.

This clonotype came up many times. The chain joins TRBV10-3 to TRBJ1-1, with D hard to call. There are 14 residues in the CDR3. Trimming took off 2 bases at V and 0 bases at J, with 7 bases between the two ends. Germline V gives CDR1 ENHRY, CDR2 SYGVKD. The CDR3 nucleotides are TGTGCCATCAGTGAGCGCCTTTTGAACACTGAAGCTTTCTTT. Translated, it gives CAISERLLNTEAFF.

The table lists this clonotype with many counts. The gene calls are TRBV12-3 or TRBV12-4 and TRBJ2-7, with D perhaps matching TRBD1 (6 bases). The V end lost 5 bases, the J end lost 4 bases, and 9 bases lay between the germline ends. CDR3 length equals 12 residues. The CDR3 DNA reads as TGTGCCAGCAGTGGGGACACTTACGAGCAGTACTTC. This sequence encodes CASSGDTYEQYF.

This clonotype was picked up many times. The genes are TRBV11-2 and TRBJ1-4; D unresolved. The CDR3 contains 14 residues. V was pared by 3 bases and J by 8 bases, with 13 bases between. Looked up from germline, CDR1 is SGHAT and CDR2 is FQNNGV. CDR3 DNA: TGTGCCAGCAGCTTGGTAGGATCGACCGAAAAACTGTTTTTT. Its translation: CASSLVGSTEKLFF.

This clonotype was observed at least ten times. The chain combines TRBV11-3 with TRBJ2-2; D might be TRBD2 (6 bases). Trimming pared 4 bases from V and 5 bases from J, leaving 14 bases between. CDR3 length: 15 residues. Per germline, CDR1 SGHNT and CDR2 YENEEA. The CDR3 sequence is CASSSGGAGTGELFF. The CDR3 bases are TGTGCCAGCAGCTCGGGCGGTGCGGGGACCGGGGAGCTGTTTTTT.

A note on this clonotype: This could be a read error, since a much larger clone is one nucleotide away. This chain connects TRBV19 to TRBJ1-2; D is unclear. This CDR3 has 15 residues. Germline V lookup: CDR1 LNHDA, CDR2 SQIVND (reference sequence). V lost 7 bases and J 4 bases, leaving 19 bases between the germline ends. CDR3: CASTERTTVVYGYTF. The CDR3 DNA is TGTGCCAGTACTGAACGTACGACCGTGGTCTATGGCTACACCTTC.

The rearrangement uses TRBV5-1 and TRBJ2-7; 8 bases fit TRBD1. V dropped 4 bases and J dropped 4; count of bases not matched to a gene: 10. Germline V lookup: CDR1 SGHRS, CDR2 YFSETQ. The CDR3 totals 15 residues. CDR3 sequence (DNA): TGCGCCAGCAGCATAGGGACAGGAGGATCTTACGAGCAGTACGTC. This translates into CASSIGTGGSYEQYV.

J is TRBJ2-1 and V is TRBV19; D is possibly TRBD1 (6 bases). Trimming left V 1 base short and J 5 bases short, with 9 bases between. Germline V lookup: CDR1 LNHDA, CDR2 SQIVND (reference sequence). CDR3 length: 14 residues. CDR3 nucleotides: TGTGCCAGTAGTATAGCAGGGGCCCACAATGAGCAGTTCTTC. It encodes CASSIAGAHNEQFF.

Ten or more counts support this clonotype. This chain uses TRBV6-6 with TRBJ2-7; D is unclear. Trimming left V 0 bases short and J 4 bases short, with 16 bases between. Germline assignment: CDR1 MNHNY and CDR2 SVGAGI (reference sequence). The CDR3 is made up of 16 amino acids. The DNA for the CDR3 is TGTGCCAGCAGTTACTCAGACCGGGCAGGCGGATACGAGCAGTACTTC. Translating gives CASSYSDRAGGYEQYF.

This clonotype was observed many times. The chain uses TRBV7-8 and TRBJ1-5; D might be TRBD1 (5 bases). The CDR3 loop spans 13 amino acids. Germline V gives CDR1 SGHVS, CDR2 FQNEAQ. The V gene lost 5 bases and the J gene lost 6 bases, with 11 bases spanning the gap. DNA for the CDR3: TGTGCCAGCAGCCCCCAGACAGTTCAGCCCCAGCATTTT. Translation: CASSPQTVQPQHF. The variable domain in full, completed from reference TRBV7-8 and TRBJ1-5, reads GAGVSQSPRYKVAKRGQDVALRCDPISGHVSLFWYQQALGQGPEFLTYFQNEAQLDKSGLPSDRFFAERPEGSVSTLKIQRTQQEDSAVYLCASSPQTVQPQHFGDGTRLSIL.

The chain has TRBV28 and TRBJ2-7; D may be TRBD1 (5 bases). The CDR3 is 17 residues long. Germline CDR1 is MDHEN and CDR2 is SYDVKM. With 2 bases removed from V and 1 base from J, the gap between germline ends came to 18 bases. The CDR3 DNA reads as TGTGCCAGCAGTTTAAGGGGCAGAGCTCAACCTTCCTACGAGCAGTACTTC. Amino acid sequence: CASSLRGRAQPSYEQYF.

Many counts were recorded for this clonotype. The J gene is TRBJ2-1, the V gene TRBV7-9; D may be TRBD1 (5 bases). Trimming shortened V by 5 bases and J by 3 bases, and 17 bases separated the two germline ends. CDR1 is SEHNR, CDR2 FQNEAQ, per germline (reference sequence). This CDR3 region has 16 residues. The DNA for the CDR3 is TGTGCCAGCAGCGTCGATGACAGCAACCTCTACAATGAGCAGTTCTTC. This sequence encodes CASSVDDSNLYNEQFF.

Points on this clonotype: A read error may explain this, as a much larger clone is one base away. The V call is TRBV6-6, the J call TRBJ2-7; the D is unclear. CDR3 length equals 14 residues. Germline values: CDR1 MNHNY, CDR2 SVGAGI (reference sequence). CDR3 in amino acids: CASSYYSGPYKQYV. The CDR3 DNA follows: TGTGCCAGCAGTTACTACTCGGGTCCCTACAAGCAGTACGTC.

In this sample, this clonotype turned up many times. J is TRBJ2-2 and V is TRBV7-3, with D uncertain. V lost 3 bases and J 8 bases, leaving 7 bases between the germline ends. From germline, CDR1 is SGHTA and CDR2 FQGTGA. This CDR3 is 12 amino acids long. CDR3 in amino acids: CASSLKPGELFF. In nucleotides, the CDR3 is TGTGCCAGCAGCTTGAAACCGGGGGAGCTGTTTTTT.

This clonotype was counted ten times or more. The chain employs TRBV7-9 and TRBJ1-3; a weak D match, TRBD1 (6 bases). Trimming cost V 5 bases and J 2 bases, with 13 bases left between them. This CDR3 is 15 amino acids long. Germline CDR1 reads SEHNR; CDR2 reads FQNEAQ (reference sequence). CDR3 region: CASSRDRPAGNTIYF. The CDR3 DNA is TGTGCCAGCAGCCGAGACAGGCCCGCTGGAAACACCATATATTTT.